This TCR beta chain stems from a study of CD8+ T cells in alopecia areata. General study findings and limits: Tofacitinib significantly brought down scalp clonality and expanded CD8+ clones among top 100. Compared with normal scalp, lesional scalp had higher clonality and more expanded CD8+ clones.

As to this clone: Its antigen is as yet unknown.

Extraction of RNA preceded its reverse transcription into cDNA, which served as the sequencing template. Only in-frame clones appear in the TCRdb table, and some are missing; sequencing was by immunoSEQ multiplex PCR. The profile shows about 99,000 clones, 65% to 90% of them singletons. Treatment in this sample: oral pan-JAK inhibitor, 5-10 mg twice daily. Peripheral blood and lesional scalp punch biopsies were taken from alopecia areata patients. Sequencing used CD8+ T cells sorted from blood, obtained at roughly week 30, from a patient treated with tofacitinib. This receptor was identified in a human donor with alopecia areata.

CDR3 amino acids: CASSTLGQGAPYEQYF. DNA for the CDR3: TGTGCCAGTAGTACCTTAGGACAGGGGGCTCCCTACGAGCAGTACTTC. V is TRBV19 and J is TRBJ2-7; 11 bases agree with TRBD1. Trimming at V came to 4 bases and at J to 2 bases, leaving 7 bases not matched to a gene. CDR1 and CDR2 (germline): LNHDA, SQIVND (reference sequence). The CDR3 has 16 residues.